These 16 T cell receptor beta chains came from one sample sequenced in a study of blood T cell repertoires in COVID-19. Repertoires were generated with immunoSEQ multiplex PCR, while TCRdb's copy carries only in-frame clones and drops some. The table records over 250,000 clones, approximately 86% of them present only once. Sequenced material: PBMCs or T cells enriched from blood (not recorded which). These receptors all come from a woman aged 18-29 years who had recovered from COVID-19.

The rearrangement uses TRBV27 and TRBJ2-7; D not resolved. Trimming removed 8 bases from V and 0 bases from J, with 8 bases in between. CDR3 size: 12 residues. From germline, CDR1 is MNHEY and CDR2 SMNVEV (reference sequence). CDR3 DNA sequence: TGTGCCAGCGGAGACCCCTCCTACGAGCAGTACTTC. Residues: CASGDPSYEQYF.

Turning to this clone: This sample includes further DNA sequences coding for the same CDR3. The chain links TRBV19 to TRBJ2-2, with 9 bases that match TRBD1. Trimming cost V 9 bases and J 3 bases; bases outside gene matches: 5. Germline CDR1 is LNHDA and CDR2 is SQIVND (reference sequence). The CDR3 covers 14 residues. DNA of the CDR3: TGTGCCAGCGCCGGGACAGGGTACACCGGGGAGCTGTTTTTT. This gives the protein CASAGTGYTGELFF. Complete variable domain (other parts from reference TRBV19 and TRBJ2-2): DGGITQSPKYLFRKEGQNVTLSCEQNLNHDAMYWYRQDPGQGLRLIYYSQIVNDFQKGDIAEGYSVSREKKESFPLTVTSAQKNPTAFYLCASAGTGYTGELFFGEGSRLTVL.

This clone was picked up a small number of times. The J gene is TRBJ1-1, the V gene TRBV12-5; no clear D gene. In germline, CDR1 is LGHNT, CDR2 FRNRAP. Trimming cost V 7 bases and J 1 base, with 10 bases left between them. The CDR3 length is 13 residues. CDR3 bases: TGTGCTAGTGCCAAACACCAGAACACTGAAGCTTTCTTT. It yields the protein CASAKHQNTEAFF.

The chain carries TRBV6-5 and TRBJ1-2; D remains unclear. The length of the CDR3 is 13 residues. Trimming shortened V by 5 bases and J by 2 bases, and 9 bases separated the two germline ends. CDR1 and CDR2 (germline): MNHEY, SVGAGI. The CDR3 DNA reads TGTGCCAGCAGTCGTGTTGCGAACTATGGCTACACCTTC. Protein product: CASSRVANYGYTF.

V and J are TRBV5-6 and TRBJ1-4; D gene unclear. This CDR3 is built from 16 residues. The germline V gene encodes CDR1 SGHDT and CDR2 YYEEEE. V was cut by 4 bases and J by 2 bases, with 15 bases left in between. CDR3 residues: CASSEYSGRTNEKLFF. The CDR3 DNA is TGTGCCAGCAGCGAATACAGCGGACGGACTAATGAAAAACTGTTTTTT. Complete variable domain (other parts from reference TRBV5-6 and TRBJ1-4): DAGVTQSPTHLIKTRGQQVTLRCSPKSGHDTVSWYQQALGQGPQFIFQYYEEEERQRGNFPDRFSGHQFPNYSSELNVNALLLGDSALYLCASSEYSGRTNEKLFFGSGTQLSVL.

This clone was seen a handful of times. The chain is built from TRBV19 and TRBJ2-5; the match to TRBD2 covers 8 bases. Germline loops: CDR1 LNHDA, CDR2 SQIVND (reference sequence). The CDR3 is 16 residues long. V was clipped by 1 base and J by 3 bases; unmatched bases: 7. In nucleotides, the CDR3 is TGTGCCAGTAGTATAGGAGTTAGCGGGGTAAAAGAGACCCAGTACTTC. Translation gives CASSIGVSGVKETQYF. Full variable domain (remainder filled in from reference TRBV19 and TRBJ2-5): DGGITQSPKYLFRKEGQNVTLSCEQNLNHDAMYWYRQDPGQGLRLIYYSQIVNDFQKGDIAEGYSVSREKKESFPLTVTSAQKNPTAFYLCASSIGVSGVKETQYFGPGTRLLVL.

This clone has just a few counts. The gene calls are TRBV4-3 and TRBJ2-7; 8 nucleotides match TRBD1. The germline gives CDR1 LGHNA, CDR2 YSLEER. Losses at the gene ends were 2 bases for V and 2 bases for J; bases not matched to a gene: 8. The CDR3 is 16 residues long. The CDR3 DNA is TGCGCCAGCAGCCAATCTACGACAGGGGAAACCTACGAGCAGTACTTC. Amino acids: CASSQSTTGETYEQYF.

This chain uses TRBV20-1 with TRBJ2-5; 10 bases line up with TRBD2. V gave up 3 bases and J gave up 4 bases; unmatched junction bases: 5. Germline-derived CDR1 and CDR2 are DFQATT and SNEGSKA (reference sequence). The CDR3 sequence is 14 residues long. CDR3 nucleotides: TGCAGTGCTAGTTGGCTAGCGGGAGTAGAGACCCAGTACTTC. It translates to CSASWLAGVETQYF.

The chain links TRBV5-1 to TRBJ2-3, with TRBD2 matching over 8 bases. The germline V gene has CDR1 SGHRS and CDR2 YFSETQ. The junction had 3 bases not matched to a gene; V was cut back by 0 bases and J by 0 bases. This CDR3 contains 16 residues. The CDR3 sequence is CASSLEVAGSTDTQYF. The CDR3 region has the DNA TGCGCCAGCAGCTTGGAGGTAGCGGGGAGCACAGATACGCAGTATTTT. Looking up the rest from reference TRBV5-1 and TRBJ2-3 gives the full variable domain: KAGVTQTPRYLIKTRGQQVTLSCSPISGHRSVSWYQQTPGQGLQFLFEYFSETQRNKGNFPGRFSGRQFSNSRSEMNVSTLELGDSALYLCASSLEVAGSTDTQYFGPGTRLTVL.

The CDR3 loop is CASSQHNAAPMVQETQYF. The CDR3 DNA reads as TGTGCCAGCAGCCAGCACAACGCGGCCCCCATGGTCCAAGAGACCCAGTACTTC. The chain employs TRBV3-1 (or the pseudogene TRBV3-2) and TRBJ2-5; D gene ambiguous. The CDR3 runs to 18 residues. Germline values: CDR1 LGHDT, CDR2 YNNKEL (reference sequence). Trimming took off 3 bases at V and 1 base at J, with 21 bases between the two ends.

This chain connects TRBV3-1 (or the pseudogene TRBV3-2) to TRBJ1-1; D gene uncertain. The CDR3 is 15 amino acids. V was cut by 4 bases and J by 0 bases, with 12 bases left in between. Germline CDR1 and CDR2: LGHDT and YNNKEL (reference sequence). Written as DNA, the CDR3 is TGTGCCAGCAGCCCTTCAGAGGACTTGAACACTGAAGCTTTCTTT. Residues: CASSPSEDLNTEAFF.

The chain carries TRBV10-3 and TRBJ2-1; D call uncertain. The CDR3 runs to 14 residues. Between the trimmed V and J ends, which lost 5 bases and 0 bases, there was a span of 8 bases. Germline lookup yields CDR1 ENHRY and CDR2 SYGVKD. This chain's CDR3 is CAISPISSYNEQFF. The DNA of the CDR3 is TGTGCCATCAGTCCGATCAGCTCCTACAATGAGCAGTTCTTC.

A word on this clone: This sample also contains other DNA sequences that code for the same CDR3. The rearrangement uses TRBV4-3 and TRBJ1-2, with D possibly matching TRBD1 (5 bases). Germline CDR1 reads LGHNA; CDR2 reads YSLEER. Trimming pared 0 bases from V and 3 bases from J, leaving 8 bases between. The CDR3 loop spans 14 amino acids. For the CDR3, the DNA is TGCGCCAGCAGCCAAGACGACAGAGACTATGGCTACACCTTC. Residues: CASSQDDRDYGYTF.

This chain connects TRBV10-2 to TRBJ2-7; possibly TRBD1 for D (6 bases). Germline CDR1 reads WSHSY; CDR2 reads SAAADI. The CDR3 is made up of 14 amino acids. Trimming left V 4 bases short and J 2 bases short, with 12 bases between. CDR3 DNA: TGCGCCAGCAGTGTGGGACAAACAACCTACGAGCAGTACTTC. It yields the protein CASSVGQTTYEQYF.

The chain uses TRBV14 and TRBJ1-5; no firm D call. Germline values: CDR1 SGHDN, CDR2 FVKESK. The CDR3 has 15 residues. V was trimmed by 1 base and J by 4 bases, leaving 11 bases between them. The CDR3 DNA reads TGTGCCAGCAGCCAAGGGCGTCGAGGTAATCAGCCCCAGCATTTT. This translates into CASSQGRRGNQPQHF.

The V call is TRBV4-1, the J call TRBJ1-6; TRBD1 aligns across 9 bases. Unmatched junction bases numbered 5, after V lost 0 bases and J lost 5 bases. The CDR3 has 17 residues. The germline V gene encodes CDR1 MGHRA and CDR2 YSYEKL. Written as DNA, the CDR3 is TGCGCCAGCAGCCAAGATGTGACAGGGGGACATAATTCACCCCTCCACTTT. Its protein is CASSQDVTGGHNSPLHF.